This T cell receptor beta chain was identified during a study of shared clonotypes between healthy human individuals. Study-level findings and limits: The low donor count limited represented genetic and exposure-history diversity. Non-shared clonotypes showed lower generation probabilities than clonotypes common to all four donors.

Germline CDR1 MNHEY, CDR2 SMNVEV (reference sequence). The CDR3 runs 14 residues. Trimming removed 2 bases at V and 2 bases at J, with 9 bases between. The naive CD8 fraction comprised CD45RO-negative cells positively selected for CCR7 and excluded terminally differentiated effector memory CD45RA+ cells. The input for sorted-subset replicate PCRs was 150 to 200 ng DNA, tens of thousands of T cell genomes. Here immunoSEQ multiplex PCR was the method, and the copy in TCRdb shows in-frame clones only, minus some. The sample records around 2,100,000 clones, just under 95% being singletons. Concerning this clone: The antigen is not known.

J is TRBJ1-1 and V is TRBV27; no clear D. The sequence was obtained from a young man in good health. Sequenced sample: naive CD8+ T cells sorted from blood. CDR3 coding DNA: TGTGCCAGCAGTTTACAGACTTCTAACACTGAAGCTTTCTTT. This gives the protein CASSLQTSNTEAFF.